This T cell receptor (beta chain) was captured by sequencing in a study of response to subunit inactivated influenza vaccine listed by TCRdb under 2018. In terms of the full investigation: To follow how T cells responded to a trivalent subunit inactivated influenza vaccine, the researchers relied on deep quantitative profiling of the T cell receptor repertoire.

Library preparation employed RT-PCR. The run used an Illumina HiSeq 2500. TCRdb cleaned the public reads at Q25 with fastp, built clones with MiXCR and kept in-frame beta chains. Here each entry gathers all rows of one CDR3 protein and keeps the most common genes and DNA. The sample table contains roughly 710,000 distinct CDR3 sequences; only one count was recorded for 11% to 15% of them. Less than 8.5% of the sample lies in the top ten. Including the terminal cysteine and phenylalanine, the CDR3 comprises 16 residues. Only the CDR3 region is kept as DNA, spanning 48 bases read in frame from base 1. The V end loses 5 bases and the J end loses 0 bases, and a stretch of 16 bases separates them. General study outcomes and caveats: According to the authors, only a limited number of new T cells may be recruited by each seasonal influenza vaccination.

This clonotype was seen a few times. Its antigen specificity is not known. Base quality data are lacking; no much larger clone is found one base away. This receptor was obtained from a man aged 50-60 years who received an inactivated influenza vaccine. Donor details come from another sample of the same person, matched by shared clones. Sequencing was performed on PBMCs from blood, taken around 14 days before vaccination. The receptor chain draws on TRBV12-3 or TRBV12-4 and TRBJ1-1, with TRBD1 tentatively as D gene (6 bases match). For the CDR3, the sequence is CASSLGTGLLNTEAFF. The sequenced DNA is TGTGCCAGCAGTCTTGGCACAGGGCTGTTGAACACTGAAGCTTTCTTT.